The clone carrying this TCR beta chain was counted between two and nine times. Its antigen is unidentified. At least 5 micrograms of total RNA were extracted per sample. These data belong to a study of blood T cells in healthy people across ages. Notes on the study in general: Getting older went along with TCR beta diversity per million T cells dropping roughly linearly. It was not known whether donors were CMV positive (a possible confounder of expanded clonotype changes).

Next came a second PCR, run for roughly 6 to 11 cycles, which used a sample-barcoded 5' primer along with a J-beta primer mix. Each CDR3 protein is one row after TCRdb ran MiXCR on the 5' RACE reads. The data show approximately 730,000 distinct CDR3 sequences, 50% to 65% seen once. The trim removed 3 bases at V and 0 bases at J, leaving 6 bases unmatched. The germline gives CDR1 DFQATT, CDR2 SNEGSKA (reference sequence). The CDR3 runs to 15 residues. The sequencing input was blood. The chain uses TRBV20-1 and TRBJ2-3, with 7 bases aligning to TRBD2. The TCR originated in an elderly man in good health. The DNA for the CDR3 is TGCAGTGCTAGGTCGGCGGGAGTTAGCACAGATACGCAGTATTTT. Its translation: CSARSAGVSTDTQYF.